Listed below are T cell receptor beta chains from one sample, sequenced in a study of Graves' ophthalmopathy and Graves' hyperthyroidism. One entry per CDR3 protein, called by TCRdb with MiXCR from the multiplex PCR reads. This table has about 700,000 distinct CDR3 sequences, roughly 40% appearing once. Sequenced sample: peripheral blood. These receptors originate from an adult man with Graves' ophthalmopathy. CDR3s include the opening cysteine and the closing phenylalanine or tryptophan. The D gene is left open where the match is weak. Size values are once, few and many counts, or a class for expanded clones, and some rows have none.

j_call d_call clone_size v_call cdr3_nt cdr3_aa
TRBJ1-2 . . TRBV10-1 TGCGCCAGCAGTGAGTCTCGGACAGATGGCTACACCTTC CASSESRTDGYTF
TRBJ1-2 TRBD1 few TRBV7-9 TGTGCCAGCAGCCCCGGGACAGGGGGGCATGGCTACACCTTC CASSPGTGGHGYTF
TRBJ2-7 TRBD1 once TRBV9 TGTGCCAGCAGCCAATGGACAGGGAGGTACGAGCAGTACTTC CASSQWTGRYEQYF
TRBJ2-5 TRBD2 . TRBV29-1 TGCAGCGTCGGTCGGGAGGCCCAGTACTTC CSVGREAQYF
TRBJ2-3 TRBD1 . TRBV10-3 TGTGCCATCAGTGGGGACAGGGGTTCAGATACGCAGTATTTT CAISGDRGSDTQYF
TRBJ2-5 . . TRBV19 TGTGCCAGTACGGTGGGAGCTGGTGAGACCCAGTACTTC CASTVGAGETQYF
TRBJ1-2 TRBD1 . TRBV7-9 TGTGCCAGCAGTTACTCGGACAGGTCGAATGGCTACACCTTC CASSYSDRSNGYTF
TRBJ2-7 . few TRBV2 TGTGCCACTCAATATGGGGCAGGGAGCTCCTACGAGCAGTACTTC CATQYGAGSSYEQYF
TRBJ2-7 . . TRBV20-1 TGCAGTGCTAGAACACCCGGGAGAGGGTACGAGCAGTACTTC CSARTPGRGYEQYF
TRBJ2-5 . . TRBV7-8 TGTGCCAGCAGCTTAGTATCCAGCGAGGAGACCCAGTACTTC CASSLVSSEETQYF
TRBJ2-7 TRBD1 . TRBV5-6 TGTGCCAGCAGCAAAGGGGGACAGGGCTCCTACGGGCAGTACTTC CASSKGGQGSYGQYF
TRBJ2-7 . many TRBV2 TGTGCCAGCCTGACCCATCGATACGAGCAGTACTTC CASLTHRYEQYF
TRBJ1-2 TRBD1 . TRBV2 TGTGCCAGCATGGACCCGACGACAGGGTCATATGGCTACACCTTC CASMDPTTGSYGYTF
TRBJ2-5 TRBD2 . TRBV5-6 TGTGCCAGCAGCTTTTTTGCAGCGGGAGGAGAGACCCAGTACTTC CASSFFAAGGETQYF
TRBJ2-7 . . TRBV11-2 TGTGCCAGCAGCTCGATCGGACAGACCTTGTCTGATCAGTACTTC CASSSIGQTLSDQYF
TRBJ1-3 . few TRBV7-9 TGTGCCAGCAGCTACGCAAGCTCTGGAAACACCATATATTTT CASSYASSGNTIYF
TRBJ1-2 TRBD1 . TRBV20-1 TGCAGTGCCAGCAGCAGGGACAGGGGAATCAATGGCTACACCTTC CSASSRDRGINGYTF
TRBJ2-6 . . TRBV7-9 TGTGCCAGCAGCTCCCGGTTAGAGATCTCTGGGGCCAACGTCCTGACTTTC CASSSRLEISGANVLTF
TRBJ1-5 . few TRBV10-2 TGCGCCAGCAGCCAACGGACGGTTAGCAATCAGCCCCAGCATTTT CASSQRTVSNQPQHF
TRBJ2-2 . . TRBV7-2 TGTGCCAGCAGCTTAGTGGCGGGATTTAGCAGCACCGGGGAGCTGTTTTTT CASSLVAGFSSTGELFF
TRBJ1-3 TRBD1 . TRBV10-3 TGTGCCAGCAGCCGCCCGCCTGGGACAGTAACTTCTGGAAACACCATATATTTT CASSRPPGTVTSGNTIYF
TRBJ2-2 . . TRBV29-1 TGCAGCGTTACAAGGGGGACAGGGGAGCTGTTTTTT CSVTRGTGELFF
TRBJ1-1 TRBD1 many TRBV9 TGTGCCAGCAGCGTAACAGGGGAGGGGACTGAAGCTTTCTTT CASSVTGEGTEAFF
TRBJ2-6 . . TRBV7-9 TGCGCCAGCGACTCTGGGGCCAACGTCCTGACTTTC CASDSGANVLTF
TRBJ2-2 . . TRBV15 TGTGCCACCAGCAGAGCAGGTAGAGCGGCGAACACCGGGGAGCTGTTTTTT CATSRAGRAANTGELFF
TRBJ2-2 . many TRBV24-1 TGTGCCACCAGTGACCCTTTTCCCGGGGAGCTGTTTTTT CATSDPFPGELFF
TRBJ1-2 . few TRBV12-3/TRBV12-4 TGTGCCAGCACTATGGGGCAGATGAACTATGGCTACACCTTC CASTMGQMNYGYTF
TRBJ2-2 . . TRBV25-1 TGTGCCAGCGCGTTTAACACCGGGGAGCTGTTTTTT CASAFNTGELFF
TRBJ1-6 . . TRBV2 TGTACCAGCAGCTCAGGGAGGACCACCTTTGGCTATAATTCACCCCTCCACTTT CTSSSGRTTFGYNSPLHF
TRBJ2-5 . once TRBV15 TGTGCCACCAGCAGCAATATGGGCAGGGAGACCCAGTACTTC CATSSNMGRETQYF
TRBJ1-1 TRBD1 many TRBV7-9 TGTGCCAGCAGCCCAGAGACAGGGGGCGTAGGGAACACTGAAGCTTTCTTT CASSPETGGVGNTEAFF
TRBJ1-2 . few TRBV7-9 TGTGCCAGCAGATTCTACAGGGCGGATGGCTACACCTTC CASRFYRADGYTF
TRBJ2-7 TRBD2 few TRBV9 TGTGCCAGCAGCCCCGGGACTAGGGCCGGTGAGCAGTACTTC CASSPGTRAGEQYF
TRBJ2-2 TRBD2 . TRBV20-1 TGCAGTGCCGGGGCGGCTAGCGGGATATCCGGGGAGCTGTTTTTT CSAGAASGISGELFF
TRBJ2-7 TRBD1 . TRBV14 TGTGCCAGCAGCCAAGAACCGGGACAGACCTACGAGCAGTACTTC CASSQEPGQTYEQYF
TRBJ2-2 TRBD1 many TRBV25-1 TGTGCCAGCAGATTCGACAGGGGGCGTATCGGGGAGCTGTTTTTT CASRFDRGRIGELFF
TRBJ1-5 TRBD1 . TRBV19 TGTGCCAGTATAAGACAGGGATGGAGCAATCAGCCCCAGCATTTT CASIRQGWSNQPQHF
TRBJ2-5 . . TRBV13 TGTGCCAGCAGCTTAGAGGCTTTACAAGAGACCCAGTACTTC CASSLEALQETQYF
TRBJ1-1 . . TRBV10-3 TGTGCCATCAGTGGAGGTGGGGCTGATGTGGTAACTGAAGCTTTCTTT CAISGGGADVVTEAFF
TRBJ2-1 . . TRBV2 TGTGCCAGCAACAGAGTGGAGGGAAATGAGCAGTTCTTC CASNRVEGNEQFF
TRBJ1-5 . few TRBV19 TGTGCCAGTAGTTTCGAGGGCCAAAGGCGTCAGCCCCAGCATTTT CASSFEGQRRQPQHF
TRBJ2-5 TRBD2 once TRBV4-1 TGCGCCAGCAGCGTCCGGACTAGCGGGAGGGCAGAGACCCAGTACTTC CASSVRTSGRAETQYF
TRBJ1-1 . few TRBV10-3 TGTGCCATCAGTCCAGGTCGGGATGAAGCTTTCTTT CAISPGRDEAFF
TRBJ2-5 TRBD2 many TRBV29-1 TGCAGCGTTGCCACTAGCGGGAGGGCGGGTGAGGAGACCCAGTACTTC CSVATSGRAGEETQYF
TRBJ1-2 TRBD1 . TRBV15 TGTGCCGCCAGCAGCTTGGGACAGGGCTTTAACTATGGCTACACCTTC CAASSLGQGFNYGYTF
TRBJ2-7 . . TRBV20-1 TGCAGTGCTAACGATAGGGGGACCCCGGGGGGCGAGCAGTACTTC CSANDRGTPGGEQYF
TRBJ2-5 . . TRBV9 TGTGCCAGCAGCAGAGATTCAGCCTCCGGGGAGACCCAGTACTTC CASSRDSASGETQYF
TRBJ1-4 TRBD1 many TRBV25-1 TGTGCCAGCAGTTCCGGGACAGGGGGCGTAGGTCCTGAAAAACTGTTTTTT CASSSGTGGVGPEKLFF
TRBJ1-4 . . TRBV25-1 TGTGCCAGCAGTTCTGAAAAACTGTTTTTT CASSSEKLFF
TRBJ2-2 . . TRBV25-1 TGTGCCAGCAGTACTAGTTGGGCCGGGGAGCTGTTTTTT CASSTSWAGELFF
TRBJ1-2 TRBD1 few TRBV6-1 TGTGCCAGCAGGGACCGGACAGGTATCAACTATGGCTACACCTTC CASRDRTGINYGYTF
TRBJ1-6 . once TRBV2 TGTGCCAGCAGTGGCGTGGGCCAGGGTAGTTCACCCCTCCACTTT CASSGVGQGSSPLHF
TRBJ1-4 . . TRBV7-2 TGTGCCAGCAGCTCGGACCGCCCAGACGAAAAACTGTTTTTT CASSSDRPDEKLFF
TRBJ2-2 TRBD2 . TRBV11-1 TGTGCCAGCAGCTTACGGGCTAGCGGGAGCTCCGGGGAGCTGTTTTTT CASSLRASGSSGELFF
TRBJ2-5 TRBD2 . TRBV7-2 TGTGCCAGCAGCATATCGGGACTAGCGGTAGGGGAAGAGACCCAGTACTTC CASSISGLAVGEETQYF
TRBJ1-5 . . TRBV24-1 TGTGCCAGCAGTGACCAGGCATATAGCAATCAGCCCCAGCATTTT CASSDQAYSNQPQHF
TRBJ1-6 TRBD1 many TRBV7-2 TGTGCCAGCAGCTTAGAGACAGGGGGAAGGAATTCACCCCTCCACTTT CASSLETGGRNSPLHF